Listed below are T cell receptor beta chains from one sample, sequenced in a study of CD8 T cells in Susac syndrome. TCRdb re-called the immunoSEQ multiplex PCR reads with MiXCR, one entry per CDR3 protein. The table records approximately 190,000 distinct CDR3 sequences, 91% of them present only once. The source material was CD4+ T cells from PBMCs. These receptors all come from a human donor with Susac syndrome. Each CDR3 is given with its conserved first and last residue. The order of the fields is D gene, J gene, V gene, clone size, CDR3 DNA, CDR3 protein. The D gene is left open where the match is weak. Clone size is stated in some rows and not others, as once, few, many or a class when expanded.

. | TRBJ1-6 | TRBV11-2 | . | TGTGCCAGCAGTCCAGACAGGAGTAATTCACCCCTCCACTTT | CASSPDRSNSPLHF
. | TRBJ1-2 | TRBV27 | . | TGTGCCAGCAGTACGACAGGTCATGCCGTCTATGGCTACACCTTC | CASSTTGHAVYGYTF
. | TRBJ1-2 | TRBV5-4 | . | TGTGCCAGCAGGGACCCCTCCGGGACGCCGTATGGCTACACCTTC | CASRDPSGTPYGYTF
. | TRBJ2-7 | TRBV19 | . | TGTGCCAGTAGTAATGGAGGGACTCTGAACTCCTACGAGCAGTACTTC | CASSNGGTLNSYEQYF
. | TRBJ2-3 | TRBV30 | . | TGTGCCTGGAGCCCTACCACAGATACGCAGTATTTT | CAWSPTTDTQYF
TRBD2 | TRBJ2-5 | TRBV5-6 | . | TGTGCCAGCAGTGAACTAGCGGGGGGAGAGACCCAGTACTTC | CASSELAGGETQYF
. | TRBJ2-1 | TRBV20-1 | . | TGCAGTGCTCATCCGGGACAACCGAATGAGCAGTTCTTC | CSAHPGQPNEQFF
. | TRBJ1-1 | TRBV11-2 | . | TGTGCCAGCAGCTTATTCCAATGGGGGGACACCCGAAGGTCAGCTTTCTTT | CASSLFQWGDTRRSAFF
. | TRBJ2-4 | TRBV6-5 | . | TGTGCCAGCAGTTTTAACCCCGGGACCCCGGGTGAAAACATTCAGTACTTC | CASSFNPGTPGENIQYF
. | TRBJ2-5 | TRBV5-1 | once | TGCGCCAGCACCCGGCCAGGACTTCCCCAAGAGACCCAGTACTTC | CASTRPGLPQETQYF
. | TRBJ2-3 | TRBV30 | . | TGTGCCTGGAGTATTATGGCGGGGGCTCCTTCGGGAACAGATACGCAGTATTTT | CAWSIMAGAPSGTDTQYF
. | TRBJ2-6 | TRBV7-8 | . | TGTGCCAGCAGCTCGGGGACGGCAAAAACCTCTGGGGCCAACGTCCTGACTTTC | CASSSGTAKTSGANVLTF
TRBD2 | TRBJ2-7 | TRBV6-5 | . | TGTGCCAGCAGTTTATTCAGCCACCCTAGCGGCCGAGGCTCCTACGAGCAGTACTTC | CASSLFSHPSGRGSYEQYF
TRBD1 | TRBJ1-2 | TRBV7-8 | . | TGTGCCAGCAGCTTAGGAAACAGGGGGTCGAACTATGGCTACACCTTC | CASSLGNRGSNYGYTF
. | TRBJ2-5 | TRBV4-1 | . | TGCGCCAGCAGCCAAGATCGGGAAAAGACCCAGTACTTC | CASSQDREKTQYF
TRBD1 | TRBJ1-5 | TRBV20-1 | . | TGCAGTGCTACGCGACAGGGGGCTACTAGTGATAGCAATCAGCCCCAGCATTTT | CSATRQGATSDSNQPQHF
TRBD1 | TRBJ2-7 | TRBV28 | . | TGTGCCAGCAGTTCCCCAGGGGGCTCGTACGAGCAGTACTTC | CASSSPGGSYEQYF
TRBD2 | TRBJ2-1 | TRBV9 | . | TGTGCCAGCAGCCGGGACGGGGGGACTAGTTACTGGTCTGAGCAGTTCTTC | CASSRDGGTSYWSEQFF
. | TRBJ1-1 | TRBV5-1 | . | TGCGCCAGCAGCGAACAGGGACGGGCGAACACTGAAGCTTTCTTT | CASSEQGRANTEAFF
TRBD2 | TRBJ2-3 | TRBV6-1 | . | TGTGCCAGCAGTGAAGGGCTAGCGGGGGGCACAGATACGCAGTATTTT | CASSEGLAGGTDTQYF
. | TRBJ2-7 | TRBV20-1 | . | TGCAGTGCTAGTCAAGGGTTCTCCTACGAGCAGTACTTC | CSASQGFSYEQYF
TRBD2 | TRBJ2-7 | TRBV12-3/TRBV12-4 | . | TGTGCCAGCAGTTCGTTACTAGCGCACGAGCAGTACTTC | CASSSLLAHEQYF
TRBD1 | TRBJ1-4 | TRBV28 | . | TGTGCCAGCCGGGATCAGGTGGCAGGGGGCGTTGGAAAACTGTTTTTT | CASRDQVAGGVGKLFF
. | TRBJ2-3 | TRBV29-1 | . | TGCAGCGTTGAATTCGCGAGCACAGATACGCAGTATTTT | CSVEFASTDTQYF
. | TRBJ2-5 | TRBV10-3 | . | TGTGCCATCACGGCAGGGGTAACGGAGACCCAGTACTTC | CAITAGVTETQYF
. | TRBJ1-2 | TRBV7-9 | . | TGTGCCTTATGGGGAGGAGACTATGGCTACACCTTC | CALWGGDYGYTF
. | TRBJ2-3 | TRBV20-1 | . | TGCAGTGCCAGATCCTCGAATGAAGATACGCAGTATTTT | CSARSSNEDTQYF
. | TRBJ1-1 | TRBV7-9 | . | TGTGCCAGCAGCTTAGATCGACAGAACACTGAAGCTTTCTTT | CASSLDRQNTEAFF
TRBD1 | TRBJ1-1 | TRBV20-1 | once | TGCAGTGCCGGCGGGGGACAGGGAGTCACTGAAGCTTTCTTT | CSAGGGQGVTEAFF
TRBD2 | TRBJ2-1 | TRBV12-3/TRBV12-4 | . | TGTGCCAGCAGTTTAGCGGTTGCACTAGCGGGACAGAGCTCCTACAATGAGCAGTTCTTC | CASSLAVALAGQSSYNEQFF
. | TRBJ2-2 | TRBV15 | . | TGTGCCACCAGCAGAGTTATGGTAACCCTGGACACCGGGGAGCTGTTTTTT | CATSRVMVTLDTGELFF
TRBD2 | TRBJ2-1 | TRBV5-1 | . | TGCGCCAGCAGCTTGGAGCGCGGGGGGCTCAATGAGCAGTTCTTC | CASSLERGGLNEQFF
. | TRBJ1-2 | TRBV20-1 | . | TGCAGTGCTAGAGCCCGACAGTCCGAGGCCAGCTATGGCTACACCTTC | CSARARQSEASYGYTF
. | TRBJ1-5 | TRBV2 | . | TGTGCCAGCAGTGGGACAATGGGGGCCTATCAGCCCCAGCATTTT | CASSGTMGAYQPQHF
. | TRBJ1-2 | TRBV5-1 | . | TGCGCCAGCAGCGTGGACCGGGACTCCGGCACGGGAAACTATGGCTACACCTTC | CASSVDRDSGTGNYGYTF
. | TRBJ2-1 | TRBV28 | . | TGTGCCAGCAGTTTAGTCTCAGCCTTGAATGAGCAGTTCTTC | CASSLVSALNEQFF
. | TRBJ2-1 | TRBV11-3 | . | TGTGCCAGCAGCTTTGGCGCATGGGATGAGCAGTTCTTC | CASSFGAWDEQFF